The 6 T cell receptor beta chains given below trace back to one sample, sequenced in a study of glioma-infiltrating T cells. The iRepertoire nested amplicon-rescue multiplex PCR amplified TCR alpha and beta CDR3s from RNA. TCRdb reprocessed the multiplex PCR reads via MiXCR and lists one record per CDR3 protein. The profile shows fewer than 110,000 distinct CDR3 sequences, about 28% of them singletons. The sequencing input was glioma tissue, nonneoplastic brain tissue, or PBMCs (not recorded which). The receptors were sampled from a human donor with low-grade glioma or glioblastoma, undergoing nonglioma brain surgery, or in good health (not recorded which).

In this sample, this clonotype turned up a few times. The chain recombines TRBV4-3 with TRBJ2-3, with 8 bases that match TRBD2. Per germline, CDR1 LGHNA and CDR2 YSLEER. The CDR3 runs 15 residues. V gave up 4 bases and J gave up 1 base; unmatched junction bases: 4. The CDR3 loop is CASSRELAGTDTQYF. The CDR3 DNA reads TGCGCCAGCAGCCGGGAACTAGCGGGCACAGATACGCAGTATTTT.

The sample holds many counts of this clonotype. The rearrangement uses TRBV27 and TRBJ1-2, with D perhaps TRBD1 (6 bases). The germline gives CDR1 MNHEY, CDR2 SMNVEV (reference sequence). This CDR3 is built from 14 residues. Deletions cut 7 bases from V and 4 bases from J, with 16 bases between. CDR3 DNA sequence: TGTGCCAGCAAAAATCAGGGGCGCTCCTATGGCTACACCTTC. Protein sequence: CASKNQGRSYGYTF.

This clonotype has at least ten counts. A junction boundary mismatches the germline segment, possibly from a read error. This rearrangement joins TRBV20-1 to TRBJ2-7; tentatively, D is TRBD1 or TRBD2 (5 bases each). The CDR3 length is 12 residues. Looked up from germline, CDR1 is DFQATT and CDR2 is SNEGSKA (reference sequence). The CDR3 protein is CSGRGESYEQYF. In DNA form, the CDR3 reads TGCAGTGGTAGAGGGGAAAGCTACGAGCAGTACTTC.

This clonotype was counted many times. This chain uses TRBV6-1 with TRBJ1-5; tentative D call: TRBD1 (5 bases). Germline V CDR1 and CDR2: MNHNS, SASEGT. Trimming cost V 6 bases and J 0 bases, with 12 bases left between them. There are 15 residues in the CDR3. The CDR3 nucleotides read TGTGCCAGCAGAACGTGGGGGAATAGCAATCAGCCCCAGCATTTT. The encoded protein is CASRTWGNSNQPQHF.

Details on this clonotype: This could be a read error, since a much larger clone is one nucleotide away. J is TRBJ2-1 and V is TRBV18, with TRBD1 matching over 7 bases. From germline, CDR1 is KGHSH and CDR2 LQKENI. The CDR3 totals 16 residues. The DNA for the CDR3 is TGTGCCAGCTCACCATCTCGACAGGGAACCTACAATGAGCGGTTCTTC. This translates into CASSPSRQGTYNERFF.

At least ten counts were recorded for this clonotype. The genes are TRBV7-9 and TRBJ1-2; D is ambiguous. CDR3 size: 12 residues. The V and J ends lost 1 base and 5 bases respectively, with 5 bases between them. The V gene's germline CDR1 is SEHNR and CDR2 FQNEAQ (reference sequence). The CDR3 here is CASSLDRYGYTF. CDR3 DNA: TGTGCCAGCAGCTTAGACAGATATGGCTACACCTTC.